Sequencing of this T cell receptor beta chain was carried out in a study of blood T cell repertoires in COVID-19. Across the whole study: Sample material is recorded as cDNA or gDNA derived from T cells, B-cell-depleted T cells, or PBMCs.

The method was immunoSEQ multiplex PCR; TCRdb's version includes in-frame clones alone and lacks a portion of them. The sample yields about 310,000 clones, nearly 90% seen once. Enrolment of Seattle patients took place during active infection, and they were followed longitudinally. Trimming took 1 base from V and 2 from J; bases not matched to a gene: 3. Germline CDR1 reads SGHDT; CDR2 reads YYEEEE. The CDR3 totals 16 residues. The specimen sequenced was peripheral blood. This rearrangement joins TRBV5-6 to TRBJ2-1; TRBD2 agrees at 10 bases. The sequence was obtained from a woman in her thirties or forties with COVID-19, enrolled during active disease. The CDR3 sequence: CASSLIAGGPYNEQFF. Here the CDR3 DNA reads TGTGCCAGCAGCTTGATAGCGGGAGGCCCCTACAATGAGCAGTTCTTC. Full variable domain (rest looked up from reference TRBV5-6 and TRBJ2-1): DAGVTQSPTHLIKTRGQQVTLRCSPKSGHDTVSWYQQALGQGPQFIFQYYEEEERQRGNFPDRFSGHQFPNYSSELNVNALLLGDSALYLCASSLIAGGPYNEQFFGPGTRLTVL.